Below are 5 T cell receptor beta chains sequenced from a single sample in a study of tumor and adjacent non-tumor tissue in lung cancer. TCRbeta libraries were built with three rounds of nested PCR, modified from ARM-PCR. Each CDR3 protein is one row after TCRdb ran MiXCR on the multiplex PCR reads. The table lists 200,000 to 250,000 distinct CDR3 sequences, 60% to 75% of them singletons. No cell sorting was done before RNA was extracted from the tissue. Sequenced: lung tumor tissue. These receptors were collected from a man between 60 and 75 years old with non-small cell lung cancer.

The chain uses TRBV10-1 and TRBJ2-1; 10 positions agree with TRBD2. The V and J ends lost 2 bases and 4 bases, in that order; junction bases with no gene match: 2. Germline V gene data show CDR1 as WNHNN and CDR2 as SYGVQD (reference sequence). The CDR3 covers 15 residues. CDR3 sequence reads: CASSEGTSVYNEQFF. The CDR3 DNA sequence: TGCGCCAGCAGTGAGGGGACTAGCGTTTACAATGAGCAGTTCTTC.

For this clonotype: A much larger clone lies a single base off, so this may be a read error. The chain carries TRBV6-2 or TRBV6-3 and TRBJ2-7; D possibly uses TRBD1 or TRBD2 (5 bases each). The CDR3 has 15 amino acids. The germline V gene encodes CDR1 MNHEY and CDR2 SVGEGT. CDR3 protein: CANSQGTNAMWEQYF. In nucleotides, the CDR3 is TGTGCCAACAGTCAAGGGACCAACGCTATGTGGGAGCAGTACTTC.

This sequence joins TRBV20-1 and TRBJ2-3; 12 bases align to TRBD2. With 1 base clipped from V and 2 bases from J, the junction kept 1 base outside the gene matches. The CDR3 runs 15 residues. The germline CDR1 and CDR2 sequences are DFQATT and SNEGSKA (reference sequence). The CDR3 DNA follows: TGCAGTGCTAGAGGACTAGCGGGGGACACAGATACGCAGTATTTT. It yields the protein CSARGLAGDTDTQYF.

The gene calls are TRBV20-1 and TRBJ1-5, with D unresolved. Germline assignment: CDR1 DFQATT and CDR2 SNEGSKA (reference sequence). V lost 1 base and J lost 13, with 17 bases in between. This CDR3 spans 13 amino acids. CDR3 nucleotides: TGCAGTGCTAGAGCAGGATATGGTGAGACACAGCATTTT. This gives the protein CSARAGYGETQHF.

V and J are TRBV29-1 and TRBJ2-7; no clear D. Trimming pared 6 bases from V and 3 bases from J, leaving 24 bases between. The CDR3 sequence is 16 residues long. Looked up from germline, CDR1 is SQVTM and CDR2 is ANQGSEA. CDR3 region: CSVVSDNSVEIYEQYF. In DNA, the CDR3 is TGCAGCGTGGTCTCCGACAATTCCGTCGAGATCTACGAGCAGTACTTC.